The sequence of this TCR beta chain was determined in a study of CD8 T cells in Susac syndrome. The study's findings and limits: The authors found no clonal expansion in Susac syndrome CD4+ T cell repertoires.

For this clonotype: Its antigen is unknown.

It was with random hexamers that 0.5 to 1 ug RNA was reverse transcribed. Across 54 Vbeta and 13 Jbeta, immunoSEQ multiplex PCR amplified TCR beta CDR3. TCRdb used MiXCR to reprocess the immunoSEQ multiplex PCR reads, holding one entry per CDR3 protein. The sample has 150,000 to 200,000 distinct CDR3 sequences, approximately 94% seen once. The CDR3 runs 16 residues. The germline V gene has CDR1 MGHRA and CDR2 YSYEKL. Trimming stripped 4 bases from V and 0 bases from J, with 15 bases between. The chain is built from TRBV4-1 and TRBJ2-5; TRBD1 might be the D (7 bases). Sequencing was done on a sample of CD4+ T cells from PBMCs. This sequence was found in a human donor with Susac syndrome. CDR3 coding DNA: TGCGCCAGCAGCCCTACAGGGGCGGGGTACCAAGAGACCCAGTACTTC. Amino acid sequence: CASSPTGAGYQETQYF.